This TCR beta chain was sequenced during a study of regulatory dendritic cells for organ transplantation. Findings of the study overall: Memory CD8+ clonal expansion seemed more limited with regulatory than mature dendritic cells. Naive CD4+ and CD8+ repertoires were highly diverse; memory CD8+ was most oligoclonal. Between individuals, the alloreactive memory CD8+ T cell pool differed considerably.

With respect to this clone: Its antigen is currently unknown.

Sequenced by immunoSEQ multiplex PCR; TCRdb stores in-frame clones only, minus some. The sample consists of about 38,000 clones, around nine tenths of them appearing once. FACS sorted CD4+ or CD8+ T cells into CD45RA+ naive and CD45RO+ memory. V was cut by 4 bases and J by 4 bases, with 11 bases left in between. This CDR3 has 13 residues. Germline-derived CDR1 and CDR2 are MNHNY and SVGAGI (reference sequence). Source material: naive CD8+ T cells from blood. Subset specified: CD45RA+ naive T cells. This chain uses TRBV6-6 with TRBJ2-7; D uncertain. The sequence derives from a human donor in good health. The CDR3 region is CASSWSAGYEQYF. The CDR3 DNA reads as TGTGCCAGCAGTTGGTCGGCCGGATACGAGCAGTACTTC.